The present entry profiles one T cell receptor (beta chain) with its context. Its matching antigen is unknown. This entry comes from a study of cytomegalovirus exposure and HLA in healthy donors. About the study: The roughly 100 million unique TCR beta sequences, from roughly 170 million T cells, were found by an earlier analysis. About 85 million unique TCR sequences came from HLA-typed donors in an early release. The study, taken as a whole, reports: The sole available immune exposure information was CMV serostatus. Most of the TCR beta V segments (in an earlier analysis) were productive either about 90% or about 30% of the time.

This PCR relied on a set of 60 Vbeta primers and 13 Jbeta primers. TCRdb keeps only in-frame clones here, not all; method: immunoSEQ multiplex PCR. The repertoire consists of roughly 150,000 clones, with 55% to 70% occurring once and the leading ten covering about 3%. From germline, CDR1 is MNHNS and CDR2 SASEGT. V lost 3 bases to trimming and J lost 4 bases, with 12 bases between them. The CDR3 extends over 14 amino acids. The receptor was isolated from a woman in her 30s in good health and CMV-seropositive. The sequenced sample consisted of PBMCs. The gene calls are TRBV6-1 and TRBJ1-2; perhaps TRBD1 as D (5 bases). CDR3 region: CASSEGPTVYGYTF. CDR3 coding DNA: TGTGCCAGCAGTGAGGGGCCGACAGTCTATGGCTACACCTTC.